This T cell receptor beta chain was obtained from a study of cytomegalovirus exposure and HLA in healthy donors. Study-wide results and limits: In a later analysis, TCR association rates varied by HLA locus: DRB1 most, HLA-C fewest. CMV serostatus alone was available as immune exposure information.

The PCR made use of 60 Vbeta and 13 Jbeta primers. Clones were sequenced by immunoSEQ multiplex PCR, and TCRdb holds only the in-frame ones, with some missing. The table includes around 58,000 clones, over 75% detected once. As for this clone: The antigen is unknown.

The CDR3 loop spans 15 amino acids. Germline CDR1 reads SGHNT; CDR2 reads YYREEE (reference sequence). Trimming took off 1 base at V and 3 bases at J, with 14 bases between the two ends. The sample comprised PBMCs. The sequence was collected from a male donor in good health and CMV-seropositive. The V call is TRBV5-4, the J call TRBJ2-7; D may be TRBD2 (6 bases). CDR3 residues: CASSLRGLGGYEQYF. As DNA, the CDR3 is TGTGCCAGCAGCTTGAGGGGCTTGGGGGGCTACGAGCAGTACTTC.